This TCR beta chain was recorded in a study of blood T cell dynamics during melanoma immunotherapy. Study-wide context: Patients with metastatic melanoma got pembrolizumab or nivolumab-ipilimumab as first-line care.

Only in-frame clones appear in the TCRdb table, and some are missing; sequencing was by immunoSEQ multiplex PCR. The sample has about 9,700 clones, 75% to 90% seen once. Specified time point: week 3, after first cycle of checkpoint inhibitor. One draw preceded checkpoint blockade; another followed its first cycle at week 3. Apart from a couple of fast progressors, RECIST 1.1 response was judged 12 weeks post-infusion. The CDR3 covers 15 residues. Trimming removed 1 base from V and 3 bases from J, with 10 bases in between. CDR1 and CDR2 (germline): LNHNV, YYDKDF (reference sequence). The sequencing here drew on blood, taken from a patient treated with checkpoint blockade. The chain employs TRBV15 and TRBJ1-5; the D is unclear. The TCR originated in a human donor with melanoma. The CDR3 here is CATSRVVHSNQPQHF. The CDR3 DNA reads TGTGCCACCAGCAGAGTGGTGCATTCCAATCAGCCCCAGCATTTT.